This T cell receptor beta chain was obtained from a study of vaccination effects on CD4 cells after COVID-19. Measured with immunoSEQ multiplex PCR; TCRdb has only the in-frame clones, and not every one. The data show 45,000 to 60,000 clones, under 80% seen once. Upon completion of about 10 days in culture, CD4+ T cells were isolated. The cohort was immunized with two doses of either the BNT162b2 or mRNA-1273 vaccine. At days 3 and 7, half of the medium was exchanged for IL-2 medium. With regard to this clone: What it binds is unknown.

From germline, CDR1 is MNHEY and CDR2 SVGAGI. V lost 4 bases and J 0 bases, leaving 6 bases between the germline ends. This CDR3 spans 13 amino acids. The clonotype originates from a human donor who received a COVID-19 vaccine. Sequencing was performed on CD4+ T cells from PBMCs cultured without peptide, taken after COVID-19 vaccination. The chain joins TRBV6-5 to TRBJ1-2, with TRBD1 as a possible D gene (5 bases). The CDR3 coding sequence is TGTGCCAGCAGTTGGACACCTAACTATGGCTACACCTTC. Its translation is CASSWTPNYGYTF.